This T cell receptor (beta chain) was found in a study of identical twins. TCRdb re-called the 5' RACE reads with MiXCR, one entry per CDR3 protein. The sample has approximately 300,000 distinct CDR3 sequences; over 8.5% are singletons. Germline lookup yields CDR1 MGHRA and CDR2 YSYEKL. The CDR3 covers 15 residues. The J segment lost 7 bases and the V segment lost 1 base, leaving 9 bases of the junction unmatched. This clonotype was seen only a few times. The sample also formed part of further work on yellow fever vaccine responses in identical twins.

This TCR came from a woman aged 18 to 35 in good health. The rearrangement uses TRBV4-1 and TRBJ2-7, with TRBD1 identical over 8 bases. Sequencing input: CD8+ T cells sorted from blood. CDR3 amino acids: CASSQGRQGAGEQYF. CDR3 DNA sequence: TGCGCCAGCAGCCAAGGTCGTCAGGGGGCAGGGGAGCAGTACTTC.